These T cell receptor beta chains were read from a single sample in a study of lymphopenia after photon versus proton radiotherapy. Using immunoSEQ multiplex PCR, the repertoire was profiled, and TCRdb retains in-frame clones only, with some absent. This sample yields fewer than 45,000 clones, of which about 86% are seen a single time; around 10% belongs to the top ten. Specimen: peripheral blood, collected from a patient treated with proton-based radiotherapy. These receptors came from a woman between 70 and 85 years old with pancreatic cancer. Some clones in this sample may be carry-over from other donors' samples. CDR3s include the opening cysteine and the closing phenylalanine or tryptophan. Only part of the rows carry a size: once, few, many, or a class if the clone is expanded.

- | TRBV11-3 | CASSFLWDRGRYEQYF
- | TRBV15 | CATSDDREAGVNEQFF
- | TRBV30 | CAWSETGGKQYF
- | TRBV28 | CASSLWGTSGTAGELFF
- | TRBV25-1 | CASSESQVGDTEAFF
- | TRBV23-1 | CASSYHSKQYF
- | TRBV29-1 | CSVGGGETYQETQYF
- | TRBV19 | CATSRIAFSYEQYF
- | TRBV2 | CASSDLPAGGFGNTIYF
- | TRBV14 | CASSQVSGNTEAFF
- | TRBV27 | CASSQDSPGANVLTF
- | TRBV7-2 | CASSFRDRAGYGYTF
- | TRBV5-1 | CASSVGQTNYGYTF
few | TRBV5-5 | CASSFEVTYNQPQHF
- | TRBV10-3 | CATAVRDLEGQYF
- | TRBV11-2 | CASSKTTEISYNSPLHF
- | TRBV5-6 | CASRLGVSYEQYF
- | TRBV7-8 | CASSPSTSGSSYEQYF
few | TRBV27 | CASSSPSMNTEAFF
- | TRBV6-5 | CASRTDRNTGELFF
- | TRBV29-1 | CSVDRLAGDSYNEQFF
- | TRBV6-5 | CASSPRDNQPQHF
- | TRBV6-5 | CASSRPGANVLTF
- | TRBV29-1 | CSVHSLNTEAFF
- | TRBV19 | CASSIIVEGAAYGYTF
- | TRBV25-1 | CASSESGTGGNEQFF
- | TRBV5-4 | CASSLAQREVTGELFF
- | TRBV6-6 | CASSYGGGLITEAFF
once | TRBV5-5 | CASSPARVRTAGTDTQYF
- | TRBV5-4 | CASSSVGQGPSYEQYF
- | TRBV30 | CAWSVVGALAYF